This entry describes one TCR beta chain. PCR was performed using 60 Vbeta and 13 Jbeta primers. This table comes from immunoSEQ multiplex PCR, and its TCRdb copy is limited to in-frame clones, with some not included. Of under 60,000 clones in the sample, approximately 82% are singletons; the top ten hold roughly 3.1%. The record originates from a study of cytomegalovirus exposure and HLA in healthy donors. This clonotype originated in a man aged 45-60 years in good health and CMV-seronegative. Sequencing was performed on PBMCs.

The CDR3 bases are TGTGCCAGCAGCGACGCGAGGGAGGCGGCAACTAATGAAAAACTGTTTTTT. The encoded protein is CASSDAREAATNEKLFF. This chain links TRBV5-8 with TRBJ1-4, with D uncertain. The CDR3 is 17 residues long. Looked up from germline, CDR1 is SGHTS and CDR2 is YDEGEE. V dropped 4 bases and J dropped 0 bases, with 16 bases sitting between them.